This TCR beta chain is from a study of early stage breast cancer tumors (dated by TCRdb to 2017 to 2019). Background on the whole study: Of the approximately 15 invasive breast tumors, roughly eleven were found to be estrogen receptor-positive, progesterone receptor-positive and HER2-negative. On average, each sample got about 10-fold read coverage. A total of 2 million to 3 million templates, representing around 1.2 million unique clonotypes, were detected across all samples. Eight of the 12 ER+/PR+/HER2- tumors were invasive ductal carcinomas, while the other four were invasive lobular carcinomas. Paper-wide results and their limitations: Because the cohort was small, a breakdown by tumor subtype could not be done. Roughly 2.6-fold higher T cell density and higher clonality were observed in tumors than in adjacent normal breast tissue. Enriched TCRB sequences shared across patients were mostly commonly generated sequences, unlikely to play an important role in the tumor microenvironment. Bulk genomic DNA sequencing of unsorted cells missed chain pairing and functional markers such as CD4, CD8 and FOXP3. Repertoires from blood and normal breast were more alike than repertoires from blood and tumor, and in about 90% of the 16 patients, comparing each tissue with blood separated tumor from normal.

Clipping removes 10 bases from V and 0 bases from J, with 8 as the unmatched junction base count. The CDR3 covers 14 residues, taking in both the cysteine and the phenylalanine. Just the 42-base CDR3 DNA is kept, in frame starting at base 1. The germline V gene provides CDR1 SNHLY and CDR2 FYNNEI. Each sample was amplified as two independent genomic DNA replicates: around 0.5 ug for blood and about 1.4 ug for tumor or normal breast. Following the manufacturer's instructions, the ImmunoSeq Intro kit was used to carry out TCRB sequencing on genomic DNA. Multiplex PCR was run for roughly 30 cycles using proprietary primers and spike-in control sequences for absolute quantification. Single-end 150-bp reads were used to sequence an 87-bp fragment covering the CDR3 and the flanking V and J genes. Seven samples, with two replicates for each sample, were multiplexed per lane of an Illumina MiSeq using version 3.0 chemistry. Per the source publication's procedure: Raw data were processed by the vendor's proprietary pipeline, with both replicates merged into one result per sample. To define clonotypes, the study grouped productive rearrangements that shared the V-gene family, CDR3 amino acid sequence and J-gene segment. Clonality was computed as 1 minus the normalized Shannon entropy (Pielou evenness) of TCRB abundances. To estimate T cell density, the total number of templates was divided by the input cell count, which was inferred from how much DNA went in. Recon was used with default parameters to estimate total repertoire diversity and clonality. A clonotype was considered tumor-enriched if its abundance in tumor exceeded 0.1% and was at least 32-fold higher than its abundance in normal breast. TCRdb took over this immuneACCESS table, retaining in-frame rearrangements with V and J assigned. Such tables are incomplete; in checked studies, under half of the missing clones stem from an unresolved V gene, and the remainder is unexplained. D and trimming were read from the DNA, whereas the V and J calls and clone size are those reported in that table. Recorded for this sample are tens of thousands of clones; 55% to 75% of them occurred a single time. The ten most abundant clones make up about 7.2% of the sample.

The study profiled bulk TCR beta-chain repertoires in matched peripheral blood, tumor and adjacent normal breast tissue taken from fewer than 20 patients with early-stage breast cancer. Before surgery, roughly 4.5-11 mL of whole blood was collected in EDTA tubes and processed within 2 hours. Peripheral blood mononuclear cells were isolated by Ficoll-Paque centrifugation in SepMate-50 tubes. For storage in liquid nitrogen, PBMCs were cryopreserved as aliquots of roughly 1.9 to 4.5 million cells in approximately 90% FBS with approximately 10% DMSO. The Qiagen AllPrep DNA/RNA Mini kit was used for genomic DNA extraction. Note on this clone: What antigen it recognizes has not been identified. The sample holds no much larger clone one base away, and base qualities are not on file.

The sequencing sample was made of blood. The V and J segments used are TRBV2 and TRBJ1-1; TRBD1 fits 7 bases in the junction. This clonotype originated in a person aged 45 to 59 with breast cancer. The sequenced DNA: TGTGCCAACCGACAGGGCCTGGTGAACACTGAAGCTTTCTTT. This translates into CANRQGLVNTEAFF.